Listed below are T cell receptor beta chains from one sample, sequenced in a study of cytomegalovirus exposure and HLA in healthy donors. Sequencing was performed with immunoSEQ multiplex PCR; in TCRdb, only in-frame clones are kept and a portion is missing. The sample has a few hundred thousand clones, around 90% seen once. What was sequenced was PBMCs. Receptors were obtained from a girl aged 2 to 10 in good health and CMV-seronegative. The CDR3 runs from the conserved cysteine through the conserved F or W. Fields, in order: clone size, V gene, J gene, D gene, CDR3 DNA, CDR3 protein. A D gene is named only where the DNA matches it firmly. Size is omitted from some rows. Given values are once, few, many or a class for expanded clones.

clone size: .
V gene: TRBV27
J gene: TRBJ2-7
D gene: TRBD2
CDR3 DNA: TGTGCCAGCAGAGCACTAGCGGAGACATACGAGCAGTACTTC
CDR3 protein: CASRALAETYEQYF

clone size: .
V gene: TRBV5-1
J gene: TRBJ2-1
D gene: TRBD1
CDR3 DNA: TGCGCCAGCAGCTCGCTTAGACAGGGGGCGTCCTACAATGAGCAGTTCTTC
CDR3 protein: CASSSLRQGASYNEQFF

clone size: .
V gene: TRBV5-1
J gene: TRBJ1-2
D gene: TRBD1
CDR3 DNA: TGCGCCAGCAGCTTGGGGGGACAGACGGGTAACTATGGCTACACCTTC
CDR3 protein: CASSLGGQTGNYGYTF

clone size: .
V gene: TRBV7-9
J gene: TRBJ2-7
D gene: TRBD2
CDR3 DNA: TGTGCCAGCAGCTCTTTCATAGCGGGGTCTTCCTACGAGCAGTACTTC
CDR3 protein: CASSSFIAGSSYEQYF

clone size: .
V gene: TRBV2
J gene: TRBJ2-7
D gene: .
CDR3 DNA: TGTGCCAGCACCCCAGTAGCGACCTCAGGCTCCTACGAGCAGTACTTC
CDR3 protein: CASTPVATSGSYEQYF

clone size: .
V gene: TRBV30
J gene: TRBJ2-7
D gene: TRBD2
CDR3 DNA: TGTGCCTGGAGTGGGGGACTACCCTACGAGCAGTACTTC
CDR3 protein: CAWSGGLPYEQYF

clone size: once
V gene: TRBV7-2
J gene: TRBJ2-6
D gene: .
CDR3 DNA: TGTGCCAGCAGCGTAGGGGGGGGGAGGGATCCTACTGGGGCCAACGTCCTGACTTTC
CDR3 protein: CASSVGGGRDPTGANVLTF

clone size: .
V gene: TRBV9
J gene: TRBJ1-2
D gene: .
CDR3 DNA: TGTGCCAGCAGCGTAACGACAGAAGCTAACTATGGCTACACCTTC
CDR3 protein: CASSVTTEANYGYTF

clone size: .
V gene: TRBV7-9
J gene: TRBJ1-2
D gene: TRBD1
CDR3 DNA: TGTTCCAGCAGCCCCCTCGGGGCAGGGGGCTATGGCTACACCTTC
CDR3 protein: CSSSPLGAGGYGYTF

clone size: .
V gene: TRBV5-1
J gene: TRBJ2-5
D gene: .
CDR3 DNA: TGCGCCAGCAGCCTAAGACAGCAGGGAGAGACCCAGTACTTC
CDR3 protein: CASSLRQQGETQYF

clone size: .
V gene: TRBV7-9
J gene: TRBJ1-1
D gene: TRBD1
CDR3 DNA: TGTTCCAGCAGCTTAGACAGGGTCCAACCGAACACTGAAGCTTTCTTT
CDR3 protein: CSSSLDRVQPNTEAFF

clone size: .
V gene: TRBV5-8
J gene: TRBJ1-2
D gene: TRBD1
CDR3 DNA: TGTGCCAGCAGCCTAGGGGGCAACTATGGCTACACCTTC
CDR3 protein: CASSLGGNYGYTF

clone size: .
V gene: TRBV6-6
J gene: TRBJ1-1
D gene: .
CDR3 DNA: TGTGCCAGCCTTCGGGGGTTGAACACTGAAGCTTTCTTT
CDR3 protein: CASLRGLNTEAFF

clone size: .
V gene: TRBV5-1
J gene: TRBJ1-5
D gene: .
CDR3 DNA: TGCGCCAGCAGCTTGAGGCCGGGGAGCAATCAGCCCCAGCATTTT
CDR3 protein: CASSLRPGSNQPQHF